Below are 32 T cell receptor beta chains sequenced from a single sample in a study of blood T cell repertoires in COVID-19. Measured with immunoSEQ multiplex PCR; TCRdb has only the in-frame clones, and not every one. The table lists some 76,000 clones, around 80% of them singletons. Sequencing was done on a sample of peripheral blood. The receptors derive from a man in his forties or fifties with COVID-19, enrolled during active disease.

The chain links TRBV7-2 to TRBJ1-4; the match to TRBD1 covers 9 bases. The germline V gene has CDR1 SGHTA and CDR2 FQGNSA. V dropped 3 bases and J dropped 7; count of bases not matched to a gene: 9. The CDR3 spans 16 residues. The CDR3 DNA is TGTGCCAGCAGCTTCGGGACAGGGCGTTCGAGTGAAAAACTGTTTTTT. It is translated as CASSFGTGRSSEKLFF. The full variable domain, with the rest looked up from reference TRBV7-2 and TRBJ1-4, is GAGVSQSPSNKVTEKGKDVELRCDPISGHTALYWYRQSLGQGLEFLIYFQGNSAPDKSGLPSDRFSAERTGGSVSTLTIQRTQQEDSAVYLCASSFGTGRSSEKLFFGSGTQLSVL.

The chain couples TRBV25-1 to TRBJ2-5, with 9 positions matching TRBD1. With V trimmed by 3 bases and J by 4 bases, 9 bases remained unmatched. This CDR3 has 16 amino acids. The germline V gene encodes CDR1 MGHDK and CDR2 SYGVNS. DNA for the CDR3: TGTGCCAGCAGTGATGTCTGGTTGGGACAGGGAGAGACCCAGTACTTC. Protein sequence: CASSDVWLGQGETQYF. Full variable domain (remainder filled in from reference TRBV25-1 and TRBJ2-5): EADIYQTPRYLVIGTGKKITLECSQTMGHDKMYWYQQDPGMELHLIHYSYGVNSTEKGDLSSESTVSRIRTEHFPLTLESARPSHTSQYLCASSDVWLGQGETQYFGPGTRLLVL.

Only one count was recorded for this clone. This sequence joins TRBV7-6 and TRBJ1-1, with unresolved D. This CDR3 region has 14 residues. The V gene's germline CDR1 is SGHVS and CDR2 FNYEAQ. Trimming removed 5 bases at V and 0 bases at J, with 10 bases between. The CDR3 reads CASSPFEVNTEAFF. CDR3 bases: TGTGCCAGCAGCCCCTTCGAGGTGAACACTGAAGCTTTCTTT.

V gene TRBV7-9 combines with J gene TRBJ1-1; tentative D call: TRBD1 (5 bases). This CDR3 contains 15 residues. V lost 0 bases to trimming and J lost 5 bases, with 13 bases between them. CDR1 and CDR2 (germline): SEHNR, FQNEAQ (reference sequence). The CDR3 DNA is TGTGCCAGCAGCTTAGCGGGCAGGGAGGTTACTGAAGCTTTCTTT. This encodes CASSLAGREVTEAFF.

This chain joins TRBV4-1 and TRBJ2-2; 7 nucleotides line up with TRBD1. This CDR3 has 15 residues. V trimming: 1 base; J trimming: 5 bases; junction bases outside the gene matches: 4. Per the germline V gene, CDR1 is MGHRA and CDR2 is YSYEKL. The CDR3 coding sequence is TGCGCCAGCAGCCAAGGCCTCAGGGGGACCGGGGAGCTGTTTTTT. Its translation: CASSQGLRGTGELFF.

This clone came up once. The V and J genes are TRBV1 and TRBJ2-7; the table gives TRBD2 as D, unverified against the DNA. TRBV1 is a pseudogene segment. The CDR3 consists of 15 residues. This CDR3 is CTRGTRVPLDDEQYF. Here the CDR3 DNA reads TGCACCAGGGGGACTAGGGTCCCTCTTGACGACGAGCAGTACTTC.

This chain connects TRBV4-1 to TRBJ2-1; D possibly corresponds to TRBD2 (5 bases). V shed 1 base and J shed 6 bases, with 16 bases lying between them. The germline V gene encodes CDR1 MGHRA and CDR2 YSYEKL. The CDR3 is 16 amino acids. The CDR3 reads CASSQGGLATVNEQFF. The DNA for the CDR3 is TGCGCCAGCAGCCAAGGAGGGCTGGCAACGGTCAATGAGCAGTTCTTC.

This CDR3 reads CASSPPTSNEQFF. In nucleotides, the CDR3 is TGTGCCAGCTCACCACCGACTAGTAACGAGCAGTTCTTC. The chain has TRBV18 and TRBJ2-1, with TRBD2 as a possible D gene (6 bases). Trimming stripped 0 bases from V and 10 bases from J, with 10 bases between. The CDR3 covers 13 residues. Germline CDR1 KGHSH, CDR2 LQKENI. Using reference TRBV18 and TRBJ2-1 for the parts outside the CDR3, the full variable domain is NAGVMQNPRHLVRRRGQEARLRCSPMKGHSHVYWYRQLPEEGLKFMVYLQKENIIDESGMPKERFSAEFPKEGPSILRIQQVVRGDSAAYFCASSPPTSNEQFFGPGTRLTVL.

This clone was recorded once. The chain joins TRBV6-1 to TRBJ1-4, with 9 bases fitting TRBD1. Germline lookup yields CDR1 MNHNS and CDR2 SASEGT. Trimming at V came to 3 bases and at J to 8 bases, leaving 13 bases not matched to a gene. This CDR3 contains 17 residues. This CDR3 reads CASSESRDRAAREKLFF. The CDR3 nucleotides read TGTGCCAGCAGTGAGTCCCGGGACAGGGCCGCTAGAGAAAAACTGTTTTTT.

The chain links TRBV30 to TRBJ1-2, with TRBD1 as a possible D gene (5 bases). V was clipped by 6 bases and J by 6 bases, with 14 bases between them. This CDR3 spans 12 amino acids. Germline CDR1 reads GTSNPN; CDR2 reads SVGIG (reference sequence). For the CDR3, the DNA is TGTGCCTGCCCCCGGGGGAGGGATGGCTACACCTTC. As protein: CACPRGRDGYTF.

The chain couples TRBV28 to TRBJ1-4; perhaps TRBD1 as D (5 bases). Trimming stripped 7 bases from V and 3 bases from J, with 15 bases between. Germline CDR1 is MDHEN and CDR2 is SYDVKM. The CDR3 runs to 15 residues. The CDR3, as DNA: TGTGCCAGCACCTCAATAGGAGGGGCTAATGAAAAACTGTTTTTT. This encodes CASTSIGGANEKLFF. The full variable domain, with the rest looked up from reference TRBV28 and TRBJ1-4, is DVKVTQSSRYLVKRTGEKVFLECVQDMDHENMFWYRQDPGLGLRLIYFSYDVKMKEKGDIPEGYSVSREKKERFSLILESASTNQTSMYLCASTSIGGANEKLFFGSGTQLSVL.

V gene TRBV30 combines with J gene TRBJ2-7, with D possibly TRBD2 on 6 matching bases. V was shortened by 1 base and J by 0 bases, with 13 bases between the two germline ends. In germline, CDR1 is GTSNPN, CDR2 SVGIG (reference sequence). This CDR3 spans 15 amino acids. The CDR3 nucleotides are TGTGCCTGGAGTGACGTGGGACTCCTCTCCTACGAGCAGTACTTC. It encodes CAWSDVGLLSYEQYF.

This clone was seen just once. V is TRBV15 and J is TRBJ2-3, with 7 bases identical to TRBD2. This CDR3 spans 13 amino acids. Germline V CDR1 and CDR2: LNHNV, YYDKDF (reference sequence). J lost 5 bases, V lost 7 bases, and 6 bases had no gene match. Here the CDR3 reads CATKGAGKDTQYF. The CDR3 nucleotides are TGTGCCACCAAGGGAGCGGGAAAAGATACGCAGTATTTT. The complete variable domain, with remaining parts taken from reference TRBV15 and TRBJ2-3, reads DAMVIQNPRYQVTQFGKPVTLSCSQTLNHNVMYWYQQKSSQAPKLLFHYYDKDFNNEADTPDNFQSRRPNTSFCFLDIRSPGLGDTAMYLCATKGAGKDTQYFGPGTRLTVL.

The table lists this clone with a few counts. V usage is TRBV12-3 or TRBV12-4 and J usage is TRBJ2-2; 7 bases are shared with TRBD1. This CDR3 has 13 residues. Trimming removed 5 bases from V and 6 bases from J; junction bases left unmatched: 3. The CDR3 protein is CASSEQGPGELFF. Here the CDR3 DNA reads TGTGCCAGCAGTGAACAGGGGCCCGGGGAGCTGTTTTTT.

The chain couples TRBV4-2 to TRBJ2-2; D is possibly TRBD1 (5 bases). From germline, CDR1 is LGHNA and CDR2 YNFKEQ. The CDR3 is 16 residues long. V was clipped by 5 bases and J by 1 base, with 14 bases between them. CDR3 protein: CASSRADSLNTGELFF. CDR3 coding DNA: TGTGCCAGCAGCAGGGCCGACAGCTTGAACACCGGGGAGCTGTTTTTT.

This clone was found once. CDR3 in DNA: TGCGCCAGCAGCCGCGGGCTCACAGATACGCAGTATTTT. Its protein product is CASSRGLTDTQYF. The chain links TRBV5-1 to TRBJ2-3; TRBD2 might be the D (5 bases). V was trimmed by 4 bases and J by 2 bases, leaving 8 bases between them. The CDR3 covers 13 residues. CDR1 and CDR2 from the germline V gene are SGHRS and YFSETQ. Drawing the rest from reference TRBV5-1 and TRBJ2-3, the complete variable domain is KAGVTQTPRYLIKTRGQQVTLSCSPISGHRSVSWYQQTPGQGLQFLFEYFSETQRNKGNFPGRFSGRQFSNSRSEMNVSTLELGDSALYLCASSRGLTDTQYFGPGTRLTVL.

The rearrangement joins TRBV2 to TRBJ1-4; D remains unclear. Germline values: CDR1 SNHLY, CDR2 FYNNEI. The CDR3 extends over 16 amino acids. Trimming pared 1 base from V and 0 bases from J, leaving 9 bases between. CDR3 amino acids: CASSEDSIATNEKLFF. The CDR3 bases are TGTGCCAGCAGTGAAGACAGCATAGCAACTAATGAAAAACTGTTTTTT.

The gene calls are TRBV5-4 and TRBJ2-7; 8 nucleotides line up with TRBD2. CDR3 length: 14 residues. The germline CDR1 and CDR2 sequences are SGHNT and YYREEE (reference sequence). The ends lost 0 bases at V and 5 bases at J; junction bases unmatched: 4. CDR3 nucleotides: TGTGCCAGCAGCTTGGTAGCGGGATCGAACGAGCAGTACTTC. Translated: CASSLVAGSNEQYF.

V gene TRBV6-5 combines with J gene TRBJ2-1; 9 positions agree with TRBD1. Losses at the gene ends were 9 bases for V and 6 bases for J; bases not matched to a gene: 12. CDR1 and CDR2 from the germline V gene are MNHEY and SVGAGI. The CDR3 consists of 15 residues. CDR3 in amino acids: CASYKSGTGSNEQFF. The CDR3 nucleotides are TGTGCCAGTTACAAGAGTGGGACAGGGTCCAATGAGCAGTTCTTC.

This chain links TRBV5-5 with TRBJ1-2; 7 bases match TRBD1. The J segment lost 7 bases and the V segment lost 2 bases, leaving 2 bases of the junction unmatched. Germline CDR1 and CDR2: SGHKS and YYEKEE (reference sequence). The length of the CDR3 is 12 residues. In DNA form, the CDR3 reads TGTGCCAGCAGCTTAACAGGGGTTGGCTACACCTTC. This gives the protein CASSLTGVGYTF. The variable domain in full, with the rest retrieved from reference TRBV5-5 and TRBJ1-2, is DAGVTQSPTHLIKTRGQQVTLRCSPISGHKSVSWYQQVLGQGPQFIFQYYEKEERGRGNFPDRFSARQFPNYSSELNVNALLLGDSALYLCASSLTGVGYTFGSGTRLTVV.

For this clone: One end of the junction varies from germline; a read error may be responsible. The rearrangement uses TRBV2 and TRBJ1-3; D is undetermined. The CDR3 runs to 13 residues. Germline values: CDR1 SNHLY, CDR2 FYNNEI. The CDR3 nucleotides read TGTGCCAGCAGTGACCAGACGGGAAACATCATATATTTT. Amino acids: CASSDQTGNIIYF.

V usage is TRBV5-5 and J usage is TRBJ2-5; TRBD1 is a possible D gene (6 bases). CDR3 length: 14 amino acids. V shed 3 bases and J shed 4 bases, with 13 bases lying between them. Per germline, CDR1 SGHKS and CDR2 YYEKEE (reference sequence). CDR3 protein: CASSYGQHGETQYF. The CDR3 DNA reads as TGTGCCAGCAGCTATGGACAGCACGGAGAGACCCAGTACTTC.

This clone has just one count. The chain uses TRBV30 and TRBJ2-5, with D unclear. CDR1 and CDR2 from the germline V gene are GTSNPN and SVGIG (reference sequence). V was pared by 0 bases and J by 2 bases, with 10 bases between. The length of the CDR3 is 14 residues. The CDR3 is CAWSVASGQETQYF. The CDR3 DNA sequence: TGTGCCTGGAGTGTAGCCTCCGGGCAAGAGACCCAGTACTTC.

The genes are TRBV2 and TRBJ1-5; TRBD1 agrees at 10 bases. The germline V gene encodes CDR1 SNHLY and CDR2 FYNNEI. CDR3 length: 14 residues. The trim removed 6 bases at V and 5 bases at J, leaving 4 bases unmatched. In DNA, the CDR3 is TGTGCCAGCAGAGGGACAGGGGAGCATCAGCCCCAGCATTTT. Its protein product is CASRGTGEHQPQHF.

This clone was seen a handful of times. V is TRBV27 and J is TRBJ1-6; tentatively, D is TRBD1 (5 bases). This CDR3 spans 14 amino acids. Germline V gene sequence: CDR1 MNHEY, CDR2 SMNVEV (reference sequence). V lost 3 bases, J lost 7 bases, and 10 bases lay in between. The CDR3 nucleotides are TGTGCCAGCAGTTTCAGGGTAGACAATTCACCCCTCCACTTT. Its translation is CASSFRVDNSPLHF.

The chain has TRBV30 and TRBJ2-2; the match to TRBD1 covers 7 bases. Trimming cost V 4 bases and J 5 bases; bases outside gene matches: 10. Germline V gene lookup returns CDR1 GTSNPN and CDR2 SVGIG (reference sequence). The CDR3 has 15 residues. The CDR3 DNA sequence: TGTGCCTGGACCCCGTGGCAGGGGGAGACCGGGGAGCTGTTTTTT. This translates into CAWTPWQGETGELFF. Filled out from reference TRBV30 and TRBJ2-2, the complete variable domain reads SQTIHQWPATLVQPVGSPLSLECTVEGTSNPNLYWYRQAAGRGLQLLFYSVGIGQISSEVPQNLSASRPQDRQFILSSKKLLLSDSGFYLCAWTPWQGETGELFFGEGSRLTVL.

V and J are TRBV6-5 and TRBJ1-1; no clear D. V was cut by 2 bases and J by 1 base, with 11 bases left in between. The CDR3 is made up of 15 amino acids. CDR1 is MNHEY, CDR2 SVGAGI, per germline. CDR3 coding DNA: TGTGCCAGCAGTTACGAGAGGGCGGGGAACACTGAAGCTTTCTTT. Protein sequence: CASSYERAGNTEAFF.

CDR3 sequence: CSFTRQETQYF. For the CDR3, the DNA is TGCAGCTTTACTAGACAAGAGACCCAGTACTTC. The genes are TRBV29-1 and TRBJ2-5, with TRBD2 as a possible D gene (5 bases). V was trimmed by 8 bases and J by 2 bases, leaving 9 bases between them. Germline lookup yields CDR1 SQVTM and CDR2 ANQGSEA. The CDR3 is 11 amino acids.

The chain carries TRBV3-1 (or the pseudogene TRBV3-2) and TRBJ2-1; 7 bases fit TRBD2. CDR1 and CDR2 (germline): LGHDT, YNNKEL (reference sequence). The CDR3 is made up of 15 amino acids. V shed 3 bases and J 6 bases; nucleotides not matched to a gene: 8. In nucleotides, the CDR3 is TGTGCCAGCAGCCAGGCGGGAGTAGGGGTCAATGAGCAGTTCTTC. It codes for CASSQAGVGVNEQFF.

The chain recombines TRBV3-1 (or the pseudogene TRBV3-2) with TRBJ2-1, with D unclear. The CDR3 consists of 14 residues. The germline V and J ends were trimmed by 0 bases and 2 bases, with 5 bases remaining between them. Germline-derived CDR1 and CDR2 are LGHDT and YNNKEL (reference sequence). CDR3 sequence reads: CASSQDSTYNEQFF. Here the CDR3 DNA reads TGTGCCAGCAGCCAAGACAGTACCTACAATGAGCAGTTCTTC.

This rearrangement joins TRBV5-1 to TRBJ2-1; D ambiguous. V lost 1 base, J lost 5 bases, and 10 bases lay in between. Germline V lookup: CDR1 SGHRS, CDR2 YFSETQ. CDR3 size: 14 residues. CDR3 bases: TGCGCCAGCAGCTTGAGGCAGGTGGACAATGAGCAGTTCTTC. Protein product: CASSLRQVDNEQFF.

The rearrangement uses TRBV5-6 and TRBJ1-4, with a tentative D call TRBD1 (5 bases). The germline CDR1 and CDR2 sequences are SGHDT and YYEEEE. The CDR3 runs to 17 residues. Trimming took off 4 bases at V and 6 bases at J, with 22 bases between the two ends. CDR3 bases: TGTGCCAGCAGCGGACCTTCGGGGAGGGGTATCTATGAAAAACTGTTTTTT. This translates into CASSGPSGRGIYEKLFF.